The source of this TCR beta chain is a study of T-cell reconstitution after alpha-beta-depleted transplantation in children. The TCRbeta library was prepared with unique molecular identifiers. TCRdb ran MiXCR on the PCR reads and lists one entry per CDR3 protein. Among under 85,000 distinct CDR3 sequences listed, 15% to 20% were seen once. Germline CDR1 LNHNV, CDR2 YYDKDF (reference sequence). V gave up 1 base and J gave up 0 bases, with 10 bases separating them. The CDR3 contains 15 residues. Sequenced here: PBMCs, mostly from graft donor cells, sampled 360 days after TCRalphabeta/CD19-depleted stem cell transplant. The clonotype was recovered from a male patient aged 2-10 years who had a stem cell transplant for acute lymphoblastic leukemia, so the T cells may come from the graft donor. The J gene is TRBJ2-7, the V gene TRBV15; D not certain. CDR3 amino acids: CATSRVRRTSYEQYF. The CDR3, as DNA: TGTGCCACCAGCAGAGTTAGAAGAACCTCCTACGAGCAGTACTTC.